This T cell receptor beta chain is from a study of blood T cell repertoires in COVID-19 (dated by TCRdb to about 2020). About the investigation overall: Collaborator samples came from the United States, Italy and Spain and covered acute and convalescent phases of COVID-19. HLA class I and class II types, where available, came from metadata supplied by the sample provider rather than from assay-based typing. The material from the prospective study consisted of cDNA or gDNA derived from T cells, B-cell-depleted T cells, or PBMCs. The samples were drawn from the first 160 participants of the ongoing ImmuneRACE study and from over a thousand subjects provided by 6 global collaborators. The sample metadata nearly always contained a de-identified subject ID, COVID-19 status, age in years and sex. The repertoires were made available in a free public database intended to serve as a resource for research on the immune response to SARS-CoV-2. Subjects who had been exposed to COVID-19, were actively infected with it, or had recovered from it provided the deeply sampled blood TCRbeta repertoires that made up the dataset.

The immunoSEQ Assay, a bias-controlled multiplex PCR, was used to amplify TCRbeta CDR3 regions from genomic DNA. As for the original processing: The number of nucleated cells in each sample was estimated from the amplification of reference gene primers within the assay. To quantify the absolute abundance of each unique TCRbeta CDR3 rearrangement, sequence reads were collapsed and filtered. For each sample, productive Simpson clonality was calculated as the square root of Simpson's diversity index over productive rearrangements. Held by TCRdb, this immuneACCESS table contains in-frame sequences only and omits some clones. Under half of the omission traces to an unresolved V gene where checked; the cause of the rest is unknown. V and J calls and clone size are copied from that table; D and trimming were computed from the DNA. Counted in this sample were more than 250,000 clones; roughly 90% of them appeared once. The ten largest clones represent around a sixth of the sample.

General study outcomes and caveats: How much clinical and demographic metadata was included differed by source and by participant, and the metadata was provided uncurated.

This clone was observed a few times. This clone's antigen is unknown. Within one base of it there is no much larger clone, and no base qualities were kept. Participants in the prospective study were enrolled through a virtual design, were aged about 18 to 100 years, and lived in approximately 25 United States geographic areas. Cohort assignment in the prospective study relied on participant-reported clinical history from a screening survey and a study questionnaire. Recovered participants in ImmuneRACE Cohort 3 were defined by two consecutive negative NP/OP PCR tests, clearance by a healthcare professional, or resolution of symptoms. In the prospective study, whole blood, serum and a nasopharyngeal or oropharyngeal swab were collected from each participant by mobile phlebotomists. Additional blood draws and questionnaires over a 2-month period could optionally be provided by prospective study participants. Blood samples from the prospective study were shipped frozen or at room temperature prior to DNA extraction.

The sequence was collected from a woman in her thirties who had recovered from COVID-19. Sequencing was performed on PBMCs or T cells enriched from blood (not recorded which).

The nucleotides read TGTGCCAGCAGCCATCTCTTCCGCGGGAGTGTCTACAATGAGCAGTTCTTC. It encodes CASSHLFRGSVYNEQFF. The chain employs TRBV3-1 (or the pseudogene TRBV3-2) and TRBJ2-1; 7 middle bases align to TRBD2. V lost 3 bases and J lost 3 bases, and the count of bases not matched to a germline gene is 11. The germline V gene (reference sequence) sets CDR1 to LGHDT and CDR2 to YNNKEL. The CDR3, cysteine through phenylalanine, is 17 amino acids long. The read is trimmed to its CDR3 DNA, 51 bases read in frame from base 1.